This is a list of T cell receptor beta chains from one sample in a study of T-cell memory formation after mild COVID-19. TCRdb recomputed calls from the 5' RACE reads with MiXCR, one row per CDR3 protein. The table lists about 470,000 distinct CDR3 sequences, around a sixth of them singletons. The specimen sequenced was PBMCs or a T cell subset sorted from them (not recorded which). The receptors were sampled from an adult woman who had mild COVID-19 (a few samples of this study predate the infection). Cell type and time point are not known. Each CDR3 is given with its conserved first and last residue. Fields, in order: V gene, D gene, CDR3 length, J gene, clone size, CDR3 DNA, CDR3 protein. D genes are given only for firm matches. Clone size is given for some rows only: seen once, a few or many times, or a class if the clone is expanded.

TRBV5-6,.,15,TRBJ2-1,.,TGTGCCAGCAGCTCTTCATTCGAGGGCTACAATGAGCAGTTCTTC,CASSSSFEGYNEQFF
TRBV7-2,TRBD2,18,TRBJ2-2,.,TGTGCCAGCAGCCATACGTGGCTAGCGGGGGGAAACACCGGGGAGCTGTTTTTT,CASSHTWLAGGNTGELFF
TRBV3-1,.,12,TRBJ1-1,few,TGTGCCAGCAGCCAAGATAAAACTGAAGCTTTCTTT,CASSQDKTEAFF
TRBV12-3/TRBV12-4,TRBD2,17,TRBJ2-1,few,TGTGCCAGCAGCCACAGGACTAGCGGGGGCTCCTACAATGAGCAGTTCTTC,CASSHRTSGGSYNEQFF
TRBV7-9,.,15,TRBJ1-1,.,TGTGCCAGCAGCCCGCGAGGACAGCCGAACACTGAAGCTTTCTTT,CASSPRGQPNTEAFF
TRBV5-1,.,14,TRBJ1-1,few,TGCGCCAGCACCAACTCGGTGGGGGGCACTGAAGCTTTCTTT,CASTNSVGGTEAFF
TRBV20-1,.,11,TRBJ2-3,few,TGCAGGGCAGGGCGCACAGATACGCAGTATTTT,CRAGRTDTQYF
TRBV5-1,TRBD2,16,TRBJ2-5,few,TGCGCCAGCAGCCGCGGCAGCGAGCGGGGGCAAGAGACCCAGTACTTC,CASSRGSERGQETQYF
TRBV30,TRBD1,15,TRBJ1-5,few,TGTGCCTGGACGGAGCGGGACAGGGGAGGACAGCCCCAGCATTTT,CAWTERDRGGQPQHF
TRBV7-3,.,16,TRBJ2-3,.,TGTGCCAGCAGCTTATCCCCAGGGGTTGGCACAGATACGCAGTATTTT,CASSLSPGVGTDTQYF
TRBV12-3/TRBV12-4,.,16,TRBJ1-1,few,TGTGCCAGCAGTCCCCATTTAGGAAGGGGGAACACTGAAGCTTTCTTT,CASSPHLGRGNTEAFF
TRBV6-5,.,14,TRBJ1-1,few,TGTGCCAGCACCCGGGACACCGGGAACACTGAAGCTTTCTTT,CASTRDTGNTEAFF
TRBV7-6,.,14,TRBJ2-3,few,TGTGCCAGCAGCTTAGGAAGGAAGGCAGATACGCAGTATTTT,CASSLGRKADTQYF
TRBV6-1,.,15,TRBJ1-1,.,TGTGCCAGCAGCGATCCCTGGGGTGTGAACACTGAAGCTTTCTTT,CASSDPWGVNTEAFF
TRBV11-2,.,14,TRBJ1-5,few,TGTGCCAGCAGCTTAGAGGGAGGGAAACAGCCCCAGCATTTT,CASSLEGGKQPQHF
TRBV6-1,TRBD1,16,TRBJ1-2,few,TGTGCCAGCAGAGGACAGGGCACACCGGCTAACTATGGCTACACCTTC,CASRGQGTPANYGYTF
TRBV4-3,TRBD1,16,TRBJ1-3,few,TGCGCCAGCAGCCAGGCTTATAGGGACAGCCCCGACACCATATATTTT,CASSQAYRDSPDTIYF
TRBV7-9,.,15,TRBJ2-5,few,TGTGCCAGCGAACGGGAGAGGGGAGGAAGGGAGACCCAGTACTTC,CASERERGGRETQYF
TRBV7-2,TRBD1,14,TRBJ2-7,few,TGTGCCAGCAGCTTAAACAGGGGGGCAAAAGAGCAGTACTTC,CASSLNRGAKEQYF
TRBV20-1,TRBD2,16,TRBJ2-1,.,TGCAGTGCTTTGCGTAGCGGGAGGGTCTCCTACAATGAGCAGTTCTTC,CSALRSGRVSYNEQFF
TRBV6-6,TRBD1,17,TRBJ1-5,.,TGTGCCAGCAGTCCACGAGGGACAGGGGGCGGCAATCAGCCCCAGCATTTT,CASSPRGTGGGNQPQHF
TRBV7-2,TRBD1,13,TRBJ2-7,.,TGTGCCAGCAGCTTAGGGGGACAGGGGAAGCAGTACTTC,CASSLGGQGKQYF
TRBV13,.,14,TRBJ1-2,.,TGTGCCAGCAGCTTCAGGGGCATAAACTATGGCTACACCTTC,CASSFRGINYGYTF
TRBV24-1,.,13,TRBJ2-2,.,TGTGCCACCAGGGAGGCGAACACCGGGGAGCTGTTTTTT,CATREANTGELFF
TRBV12-3/TRBV12-4,.,14,TRBJ1-5,few,TGTGCCAGCAGTTTGTCTCAGGGAGCTCAGCCCCAGCATTTT,CASSLSQGAQPQHF
TRBV4-3,.,13,TRBJ2-3,.,TGCGCCAGCAGCCAAGACCACACAGATACGCAGTATTTT,CASSQDHTDTQYF
TRBV15,.,15,TRBJ1-6,.,TGTGCCACCAGCAGAGGCGGCAGGGGAGTCTCACCCCTCCACTTT,CATSRGGRGVSPLHF